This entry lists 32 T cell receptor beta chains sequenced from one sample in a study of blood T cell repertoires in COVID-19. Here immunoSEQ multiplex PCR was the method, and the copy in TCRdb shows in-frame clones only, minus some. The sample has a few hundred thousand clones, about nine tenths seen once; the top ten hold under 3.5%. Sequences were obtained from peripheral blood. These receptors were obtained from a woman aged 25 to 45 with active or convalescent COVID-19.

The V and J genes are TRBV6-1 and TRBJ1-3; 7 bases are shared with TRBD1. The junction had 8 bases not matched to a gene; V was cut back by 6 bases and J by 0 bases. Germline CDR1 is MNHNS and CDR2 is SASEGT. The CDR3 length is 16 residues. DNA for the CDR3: TGTGCCAGCAGGGAACTGACAGGGCTCTCTGGAAACACCATATATTTT. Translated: CASRELTGLSGNTIYF.

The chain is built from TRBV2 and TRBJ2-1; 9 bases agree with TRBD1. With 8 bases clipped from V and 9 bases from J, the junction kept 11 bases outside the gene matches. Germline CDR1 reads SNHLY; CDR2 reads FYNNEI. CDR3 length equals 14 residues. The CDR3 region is CASGILTGGIEQFF. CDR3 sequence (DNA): TGTGCCAGCGGGATACTGACAGGGGGGATTGAGCAGTTCTTC.

CDR3 sequence reads: CASSLGGPDQPQHF. The CDR3 DNA reads as TGCGCCAGCAGCCTGGGGGGGCCTGATCAGCCCCAGCATTTT. The chain is built from TRBV5-1 and TRBJ1-5, with D perhaps TRBD1 (6 bases). CDR1 SGHRS and CDR2 YFSETQ come from the germline V gene. The V and J ends lost 4 bases and 5 bases respectively, with 13 bases between them. CDR3 size: 14 residues.

The CDR3 DNA reads TGTGCCAGCAGCCAGGCGACAGGAAACACCATATATTTT. Encoded protein: CASSQATGNTIYF. This chain joins TRBV3-1 (or the pseudogene TRBV3-2) and TRBJ1-3, with unresolved D. Germline V gene lookup returns CDR1 LGHDT and CDR2 YNNKEL (reference sequence). This CDR3 spans 13 amino acids. V lost 3 bases to trimming and J lost 4 bases, with 7 bases between them.

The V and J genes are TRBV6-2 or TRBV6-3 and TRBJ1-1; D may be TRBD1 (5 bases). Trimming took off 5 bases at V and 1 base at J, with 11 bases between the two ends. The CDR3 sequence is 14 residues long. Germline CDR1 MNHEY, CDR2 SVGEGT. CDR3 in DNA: TGTGCCAGCAGTCACAGGCCGAAGAACACTGAAGCTTTCTTT. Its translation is CASSHRPKNTEAFF.

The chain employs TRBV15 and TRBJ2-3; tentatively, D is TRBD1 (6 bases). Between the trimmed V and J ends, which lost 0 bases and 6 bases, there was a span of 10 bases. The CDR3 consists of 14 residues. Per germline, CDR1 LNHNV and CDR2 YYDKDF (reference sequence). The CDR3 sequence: CATSRDQGQDTQYF. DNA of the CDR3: TGTGCCACCAGCAGAGATCAGGGGCAGGATACGCAGTATTTT.

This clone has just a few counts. This CDR3 reads CASSGGFEGYTF. CDR3 nucleotides: TGCGCCAGCAGCGGTGGTTTCGAGGGCTACACCTTC. The genes are TRBV10-2 and TRBJ1-2; D is uncertain. This CDR3 is 12 amino acids long. The V and J ends lost 6 bases and 8 bases respectively, with 13 bases between them. In germline, CDR1 is WSHSY, CDR2 SAAADI.

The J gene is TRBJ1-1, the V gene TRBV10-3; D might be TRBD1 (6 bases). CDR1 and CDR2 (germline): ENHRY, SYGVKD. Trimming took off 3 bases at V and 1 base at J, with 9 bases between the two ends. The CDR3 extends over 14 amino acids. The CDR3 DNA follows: TGTGCCATCAGTGAAGACAGGTCGAACACTGAAGCTTTCTTT. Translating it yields CAISEDRSNTEAFF.

CDR3: CASSDAPGTGELFF. CDR3 bases: TGTGCCAGCAGTGACGCCCCAGGGACCGGGGAGCTGTTTTTT. This chain links TRBV6-1 with TRBJ2-2; TRBD1 is a possible D gene (5 bases). CDR1 and CDR2 from the germline V gene are MNHNS and SASEGT. The CDR3 contains 14 residues. V lost 3 bases, J lost 5 bases, and 10 bases lay in between.

The DNA of the CDR3 is TGTGCCAGCAGCGGGACAGGGGGCGTTGAGGGCTACACCTTC. Its protein is CASSGTGGVEGYTF. V is TRBV9 and J is TRBJ1-2; TRBD1 matches at 11 bases. The CDR3 sequence is 14 residues long. Germline CDR1 SGDLS, CDR2 YYNGEE. With V trimmed by 3 bases and J by 8 bases, 6 bases remained unmatched.

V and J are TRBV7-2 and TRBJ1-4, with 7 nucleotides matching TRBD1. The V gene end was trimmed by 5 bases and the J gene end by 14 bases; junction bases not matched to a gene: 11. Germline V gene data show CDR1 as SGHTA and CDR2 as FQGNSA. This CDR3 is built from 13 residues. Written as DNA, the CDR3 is TGTGCCAGCAGCCCGGACAGGACCTTATACCTGTTTTTT. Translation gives CASSPDRTLYLFF.

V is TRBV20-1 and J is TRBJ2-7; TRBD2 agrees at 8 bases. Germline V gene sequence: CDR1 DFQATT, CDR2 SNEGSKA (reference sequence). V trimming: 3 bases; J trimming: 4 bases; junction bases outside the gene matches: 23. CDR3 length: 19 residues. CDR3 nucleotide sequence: TGCAGTGCTAGTTTCAGTGGTCGCGGGGGGACTCTTGGGGAATACGAGCAGTACTTC. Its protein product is CSASFSGRGGTLGEYEQYF.

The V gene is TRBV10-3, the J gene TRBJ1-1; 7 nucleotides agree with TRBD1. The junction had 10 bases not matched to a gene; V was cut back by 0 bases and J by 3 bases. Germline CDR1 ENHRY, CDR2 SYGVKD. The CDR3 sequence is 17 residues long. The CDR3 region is CAISESLLRQGDTEAFF. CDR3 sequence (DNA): TGTGCCATCAGTGAGTCCCTACTCCGACAGGGAGACACTGAAGCTTTCTTT.

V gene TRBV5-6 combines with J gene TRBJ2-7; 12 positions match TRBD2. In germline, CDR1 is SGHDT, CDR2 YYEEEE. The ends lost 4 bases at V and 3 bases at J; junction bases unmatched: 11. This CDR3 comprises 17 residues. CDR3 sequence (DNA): TGTGCCAGCAGCCAGACTAGCGGGGGCCTACGCTACTACGAGCAGTACTTC. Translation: CASSQTSGGLRYYEQYF.

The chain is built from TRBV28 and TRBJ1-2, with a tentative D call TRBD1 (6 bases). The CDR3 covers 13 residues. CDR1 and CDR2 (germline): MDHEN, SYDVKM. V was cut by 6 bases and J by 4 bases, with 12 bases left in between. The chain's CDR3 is CASRSDRSYGYTF. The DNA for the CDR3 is TGTGCCAGCAGGAGCGACAGGTCCTATGGCTACACCTTC.

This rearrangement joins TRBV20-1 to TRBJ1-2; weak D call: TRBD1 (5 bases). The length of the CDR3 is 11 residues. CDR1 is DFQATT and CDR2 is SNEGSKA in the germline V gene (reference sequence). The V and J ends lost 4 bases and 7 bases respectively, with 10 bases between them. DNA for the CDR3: TGCAGTGCTACCAGGGTGGGTGGCTACACCTTC. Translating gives CSATRVGGYTF.

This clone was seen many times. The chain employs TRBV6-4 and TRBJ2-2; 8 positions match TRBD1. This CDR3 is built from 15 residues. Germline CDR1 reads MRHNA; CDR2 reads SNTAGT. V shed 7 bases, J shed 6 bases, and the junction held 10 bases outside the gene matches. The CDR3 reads CASKGQGGWAGELFF. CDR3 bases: TGTGCCAGCAAAGGACAGGGTGGCTGGGCCGGGGAGCTGTTTTTT.

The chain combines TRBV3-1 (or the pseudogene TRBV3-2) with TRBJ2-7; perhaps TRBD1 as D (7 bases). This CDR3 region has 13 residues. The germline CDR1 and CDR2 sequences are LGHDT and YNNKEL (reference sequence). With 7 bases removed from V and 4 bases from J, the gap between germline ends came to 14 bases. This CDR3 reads CASNRGGEYEQYF. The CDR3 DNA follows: TGTGCCAGCAACAGGGGCGGGGAATACGAGCAGTACTTC.

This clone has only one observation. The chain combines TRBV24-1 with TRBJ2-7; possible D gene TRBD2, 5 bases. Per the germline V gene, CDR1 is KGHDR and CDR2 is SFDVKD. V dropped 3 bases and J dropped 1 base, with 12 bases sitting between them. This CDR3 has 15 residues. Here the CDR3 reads CATSDGRGLSYEQYF. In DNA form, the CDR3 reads TGTGCCACCAGTGATGGACGAGGGCTGTCCTACGAGCAGTACTTC.

The DNA for the CDR3 is TGTGCCAGCAGCCAAGCGGGAGGAGCAACTAATGAAAAACTGTTTTTT. This encodes CASSQAGGATNEKLFF. The chain uses TRBV5-6 and TRBJ1-4, with D uncertain. The CDR3 is 16 residues long. Per the germline V gene, CDR1 is SGHDT and CDR2 is YYEEEE. Deletions cut 4 bases from V and 0 bases from J, with 13 bases between.

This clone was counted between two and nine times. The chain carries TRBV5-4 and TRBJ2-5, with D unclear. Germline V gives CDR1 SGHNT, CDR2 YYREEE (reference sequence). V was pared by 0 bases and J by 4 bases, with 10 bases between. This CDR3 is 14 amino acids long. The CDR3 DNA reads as TGTGCCAGCAGCTTGGCCTTCAGATCAGAGACCCAGTACTTC. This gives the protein CASSLAFRSETQYF. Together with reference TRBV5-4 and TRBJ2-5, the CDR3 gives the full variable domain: ETGVTQSPTHLIKTRGQQVTLRCSSQSGHNTVSWYQQALGQGPQFIFQYYREEENGRGNFPPRFSGLQFPNYSSELNVNALELDDSALYLCASSLAFRSETQYFGPGTRLLVL.

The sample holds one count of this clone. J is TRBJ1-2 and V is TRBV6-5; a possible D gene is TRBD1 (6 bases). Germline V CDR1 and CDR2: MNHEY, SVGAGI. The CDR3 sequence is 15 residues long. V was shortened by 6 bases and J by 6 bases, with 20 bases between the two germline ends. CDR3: CASSLSGTPIDGYTF. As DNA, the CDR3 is TGTGCCAGCAGCCTCAGCGGGACACCTATCGATGGCTACACCTTC.

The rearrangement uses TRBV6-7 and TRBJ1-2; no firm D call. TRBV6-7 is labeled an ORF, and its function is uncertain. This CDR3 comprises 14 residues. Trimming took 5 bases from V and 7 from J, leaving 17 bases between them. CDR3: CASSTLPGWRGYTF. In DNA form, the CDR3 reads TGTGCCAGCAGTACCCTCCCAGGATGGCGTGGCTACACCTTC.

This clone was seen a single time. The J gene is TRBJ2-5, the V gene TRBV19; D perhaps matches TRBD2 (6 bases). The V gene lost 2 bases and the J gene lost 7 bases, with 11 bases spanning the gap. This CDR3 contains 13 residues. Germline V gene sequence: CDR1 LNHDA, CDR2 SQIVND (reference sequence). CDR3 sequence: CASSIPLGGTQYF. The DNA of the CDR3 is TGTGCCAGTAGTATACCCCTCGGGGGGACCCAGTACTTC.

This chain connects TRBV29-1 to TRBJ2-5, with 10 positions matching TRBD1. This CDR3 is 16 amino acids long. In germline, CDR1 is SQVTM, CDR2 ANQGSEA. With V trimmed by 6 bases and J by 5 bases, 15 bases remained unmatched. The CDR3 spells CSVRGPAGQGMETQYF. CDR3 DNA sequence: TGCAGCGTCAGGGGCCCCGCGGGACAGGGGATGGAGACCCAGTACTTC.

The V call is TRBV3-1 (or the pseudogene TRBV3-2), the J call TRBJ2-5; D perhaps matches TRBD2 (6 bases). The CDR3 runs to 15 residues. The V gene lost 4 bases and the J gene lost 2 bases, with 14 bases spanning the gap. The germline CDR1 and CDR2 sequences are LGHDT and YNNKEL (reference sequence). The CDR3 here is CASSPHPTSQETQYF. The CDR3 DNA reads TGTGCCAGCAGCCCCCACCCGACTAGTCAAGAGACCCAGTACTTC.

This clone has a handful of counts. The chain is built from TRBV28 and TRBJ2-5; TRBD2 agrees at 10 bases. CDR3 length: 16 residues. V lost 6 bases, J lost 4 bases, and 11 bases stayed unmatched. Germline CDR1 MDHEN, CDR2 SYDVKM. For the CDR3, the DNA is TGTGCCAGCAGCCCCCTGAGCGGGGGGGCCCGAGAGACCCAGTACTTC. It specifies CASSPLSGGARETQYF.

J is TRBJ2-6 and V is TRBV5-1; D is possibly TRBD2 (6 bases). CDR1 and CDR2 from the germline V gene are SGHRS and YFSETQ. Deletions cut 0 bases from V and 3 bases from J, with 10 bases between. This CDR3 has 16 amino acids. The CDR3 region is CASSLDPGVGANVLTF. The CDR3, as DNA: TGCGCCAGCAGCTTGGATCCGGGGGTTGGGGCCAACGTCCTGACTTTC. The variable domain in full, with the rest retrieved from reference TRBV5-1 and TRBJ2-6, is KAGVTQTPRYLIKTRGQQVTLSCSPISGHRSVSWYQQTPGQGLQFLFEYFSETQRNKGNFPGRFSGRQFSNSRSEMNVSTLELGDSALYLCASSLDPGVGANVLTFGAGSRLTVL.

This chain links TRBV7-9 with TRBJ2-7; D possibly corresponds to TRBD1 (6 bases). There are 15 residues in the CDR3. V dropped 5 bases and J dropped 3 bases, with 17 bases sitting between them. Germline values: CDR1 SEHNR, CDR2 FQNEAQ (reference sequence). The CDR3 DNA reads TGTGCCAGCAGCGCGACCGGGACAAAAATCTACGAGCAGTACTTC. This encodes CASSATGTKIYEQYF. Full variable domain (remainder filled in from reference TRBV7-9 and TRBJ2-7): DTGVSQNPRHKITKRGQNVTFRCDPISEHNRLYWYRQTLGQGPEFLTYFQNEAQLEKSRLLSDRFSAERPKGSFSTLEIQRTEQGDSAMYLCASSATGTKIYEQYFGPGTRLTVT.

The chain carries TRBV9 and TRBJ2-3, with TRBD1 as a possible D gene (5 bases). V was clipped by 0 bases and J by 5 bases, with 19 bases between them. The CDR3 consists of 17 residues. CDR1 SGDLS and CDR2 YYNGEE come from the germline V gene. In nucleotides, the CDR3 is TGTGCCAGCAGCGTAGATGGGGCAGGGATGTTTAGAGATACGCAGTATTTT. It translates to CASSVDGAGMFRDTQYF.

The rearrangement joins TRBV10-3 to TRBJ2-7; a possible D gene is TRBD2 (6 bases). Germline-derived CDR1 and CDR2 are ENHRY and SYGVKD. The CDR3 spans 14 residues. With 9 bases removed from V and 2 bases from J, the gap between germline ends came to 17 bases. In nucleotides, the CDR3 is TGTGCCATTCGGGACCCACGGGAGACCTACGAGCAGTACTTC. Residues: CAIRDPRETYEQYF.

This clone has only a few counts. CDR3 sequence reads: CASSRTGAGEQYF. CDR3 coding DNA: TGTGCCAGCAGCCGGACAGGGGCGGGCGAGCAGTACTTC. The genes are TRBV6-2 or TRBV6-3 and TRBJ2-7; 9 bases match TRBD1. This CDR3 has 13 amino acids. Trimming took 6 bases from V and 6 from J; bases not matched to a gene: 6. Germline V gives CDR1 MNHEY, CDR2 SVGEGT.